Sequencing of this T cell receptor (beta chain) was carried out in a study of cytomegalovirus exposure and HLA in healthy donors. Overall study results and limits: Beyond CMV serostatus, there was no information to go on about immune exposure.

The primer mix had 60 Vbeta and 13 Jbeta primers. Measured with immunoSEQ multiplex PCR; TCRdb has only the in-frame clones, and not every one. The sample table includes 50,000 or so clones. This CDR3 is built from 15 residues. Deletions cut 6 bases from V and 8 bases from J, with 19 bases between. Looked up from germline, CDR1 is LNHDA and CDR2 is SQIVND (reference sequence). As regards this clone: Its antigen is unidentified.

This TCR came from a woman aged 60-75 years in good health and CMV-seropositive. V usage is TRBV19 and J usage is TRBJ1-4, with D hard to call. The sequenced sample was PBMCs. CDR3 in amino acids: CASRSHDKGGEKLFF. CDR3 nucleotides: TGTGCCAGTAGATCTCACGACAAGGGAGGCGAAAAACTGTTTTTT.